Listed below are T cell receptor beta chains from one sample, sequenced in a study of blood T cell repertoires in COVID-19. Clones were read by immunoSEQ multiplex PCR, and TCRdb kept only the in-frame ones, dropping some. The data contain about half a million clones, approximately 90% of them seen just once; the ten biggest clones take up around 7.9%. The sequencing input was PBMCs or T cells enriched from blood (not recorded which). Every receptor here comes from a woman aged 60-75 years who had recovered from COVID-19. Each CDR3 is given with its conserved first and last residue. The D gene is left open where the match is weak. Some rows mark clone size as missing; the rest say once, few, many or name a class of expanded clone.

>TRBJ1-2|-|-|13|TRBV9
TGTGCCAGCAGCGTAGGTGGGAGCTATGGCTACACCTTC
CASSVGGSYGYTF
>TRBJ2-3|few|-|18|TRBV7-2
TGTGCCAGCAGCTCGAGAGTGGGGGCCCTTCCGGGCACAGATACGCAGTATTTT
CASSSRVGALPGTDTQYF
>TRBJ2-7|-|-|11|TRBV6-5
TGTGCCAGCGGGCGGGCGTATGAGCAGTACTTC
CASGRAYEQYF
>TRBJ1-2|-|-|11|TRBV27
TGTGCCAGCGGAAAGGGGGTTGGCTACACCTTC
CASGKGVGYTF
>TRBJ2-1|-|TRBD1|13|TRBV19
TGTGCCAGTAGTGGGACAGGGGGCTCTAGTAAGGTCTTC
CASSGTGGSSKVF
>TRBJ2-1|-|-|14|TRBV7-9
TGTGCCAGCAGCTTAGCTAGCGGTTACAATGAGCAGTTCTTC
CASSLASGYNEQFF
>TRBJ1-1|-|TRBD1|14|TRBV2
TGTGCCAGCGACCGGACAGGGGGCTCTGATGAAGCTTTCTTT
CASDRTGGSDEAFF
>TRBJ2-2|-|-|13|TRBV5-1
TGCGCCAGCAGCTCGGACTCACTCGGGGAGCTGTTTTTT
CASSSDSLGELFF
>TRBJ1-1|-|TRBD1|13|TRBV20-1
TGCAGTGCTAGTGGGGACAGAAGGGGTGAAGCTTTCTTT
CSASGDRRGEAFF
>TRBJ2-2|-|TRBD1|14|TRBV19
TGTGCCAGTAGTACCAGACAGGGCAACGGGGAGCTGTTTTTT
CASSTRQGNGELFF
>TRBJ2-1|-|-|12|TRBV24-1
TGTGCCACCAGTGCCAACTACAATGAGCAGTTCTTC
CATSANYNEQFF
>TRBJ1-1|-|-|12|TRBV29-1
TGCAGCGGTTCTGGAGGGTGGCCTGAAGCTTTCTTT
CSGSGGWPEAFF
>TRBJ1-4|-|TRBD1|15|TRBV19
TGTGCCAGTGCCGGGACAGGGAGTGTTAATGAAAAACTGTTTTTT
CASAGTGSVNEKLFF
>TRBJ2-2|-|TRBD2|16|TRBV2
TGTGCCAGCACCGCCCGGCGGGGGGGCTTAGCCGGGGAGCTGTTTTTT
CASTARRGGLAGELFF
>TRBJ2-7|-|TRBD1|14|TRBV7-9
TGTGCCAGCAGCTTGGGACAGGGGGTCCCCGAGCAGTACTTC
CASSLGQGVPEQYF
>TRBJ1-1|-|-|14|TRBV10-3
TGTGCCATCAGTGCGTCAGCTTTGAACACTGAAGCTTTCTTT
CAISASALNTEAFF
>TRBJ1-2|-|-|13|TRBV10-2
TGCGCCAGCAGTGCGACGGACAGTTATGGCTACACCTTC
CASSATDSYGYTF
>TRBJ1-4|-|TRBD1|15|TRBV2
TGTGCCGTAAGGGACAGGGGGCGCGGAATTGGAAAACTGTTTTTT
CAVRDRGRGIGKLFF
>TRBJ2-4|-|-|13|TRBV12-3/TRBV12-4
TGTGCCAGCAGTTTAGTTGGGAGTGGCATTCAGTACTTC
CASSLVGSGIQYF
>TRBJ1-5|-|TRBD1|18|TRBV10-3
TGTGCCATCAGTGACCCTCACCTGGGGACAGGGGAAAATCAGCCCCAGCATTTT
CAISDPHLGTGENQPQHF